This T cell receptor beta chain was sequenced during a study of cytomegalovirus exposure and HLA in healthy donors. Notes on the study in general: Excluded: some indistinguishable V segments such as TRBV6-2 and TRBV6-3. In a later analysis, across HLA loci, associated TCR counts were highest for DRB1, lowest for HLA-C.

This clone was observed a single time. Its specificity is unknown. V was shortened by 2 bases and J by 8 bases, with 13 bases between the two germline ends. This CDR3 contains 14 residues. CDR1 is MNHEY and CDR2 is SMNVEV in the germline V gene (reference sequence). The PCR employed 60 Vbeta primers together with 13 Jbeta primers. Repertoires were generated with immunoSEQ multiplex PCR, while TCRdb's copy carries only in-frame clones and drops some. This table has about 140,000 clones, over 75% appearing once. The chain uses TRBV27 and TRBJ2-1, with D possibly matching TRBD2 (5 bases). The specimen sequenced was PBMCs. The receptor comes from a female donor in good health and CMV-seronegative. The CDR3 here is CASSLGSSLDEQFF. The CDR3 nucleotides are TGTGCCAGCAGTTTAGGGTCTAGCTTGGATGAGCAGTTCTTC.